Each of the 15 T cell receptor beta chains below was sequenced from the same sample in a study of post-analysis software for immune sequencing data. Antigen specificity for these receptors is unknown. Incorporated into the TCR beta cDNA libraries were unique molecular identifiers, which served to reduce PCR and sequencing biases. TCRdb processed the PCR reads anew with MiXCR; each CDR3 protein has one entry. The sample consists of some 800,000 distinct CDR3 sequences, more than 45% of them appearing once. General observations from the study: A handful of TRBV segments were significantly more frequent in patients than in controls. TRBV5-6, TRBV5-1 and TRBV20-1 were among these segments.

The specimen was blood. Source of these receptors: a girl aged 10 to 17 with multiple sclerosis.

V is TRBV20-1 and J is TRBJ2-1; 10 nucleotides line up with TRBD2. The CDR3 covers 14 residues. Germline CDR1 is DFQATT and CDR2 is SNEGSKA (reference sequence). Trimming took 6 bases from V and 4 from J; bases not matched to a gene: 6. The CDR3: CSAPGTSVYNEQFF. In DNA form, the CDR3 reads TGCAGTGCCCCCGGGACTAGCGTATACAATGAGCAGTTCTTC.

CDR3 in amino acids: CASSLREANEKLFF. CDR3 DNA sequence: TGTGCCAGCAGTTTAAGGGAGGCTAATGAAAAACTGTTTTTT. The V and J genes are TRBV12-3 or TRBV12-4 and TRBJ1-4; D is undetermined. Trimming took 2 bases from V and 3 from J, leaving 7 bases between them. The CDR3 has 14 residues.

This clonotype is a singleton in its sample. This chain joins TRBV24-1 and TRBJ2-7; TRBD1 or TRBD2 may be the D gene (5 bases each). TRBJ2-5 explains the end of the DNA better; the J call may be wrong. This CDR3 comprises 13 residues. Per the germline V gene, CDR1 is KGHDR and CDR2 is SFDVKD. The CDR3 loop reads CATGNEGLETQYF. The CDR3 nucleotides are TGTGCCACGGGCAACGAGGGGCTTGAGACCCAGTACTTC.

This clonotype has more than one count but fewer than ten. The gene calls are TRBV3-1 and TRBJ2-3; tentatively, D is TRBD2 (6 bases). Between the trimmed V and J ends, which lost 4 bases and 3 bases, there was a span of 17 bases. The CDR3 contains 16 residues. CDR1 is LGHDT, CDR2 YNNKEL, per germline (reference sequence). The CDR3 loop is CASSRSLSGPTDTQYF. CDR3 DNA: TGTGCCAGCAGCCGAAGCCTTAGCGGTCCTACAGATACGCAGTATTTT.

In nucleotides, the CDR3 is TGTGCCACCTCACAACAAATCCCCTATAGCAATCAGCCCCAGCATTTT. Its translation: CATSQQIPYSNQPQHF. V is TRBV15 and J is TRBJ1-5; no clear D. V was trimmed by 8 bases and J by 0 bases, leaving 17 bases between them. CDR1 is LNHNV, CDR2 YYDKDF, per germline (reference sequence). This CDR3 has 16 residues.

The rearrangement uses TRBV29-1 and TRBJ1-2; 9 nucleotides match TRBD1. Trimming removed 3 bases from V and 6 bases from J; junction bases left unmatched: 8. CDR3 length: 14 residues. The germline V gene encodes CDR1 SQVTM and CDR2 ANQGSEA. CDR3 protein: CSVDSGQGVDGYTF. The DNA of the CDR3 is TGCAGCGTTGATTCGGGACAGGGTGTCGATGGCTACACCTTC.

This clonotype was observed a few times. In DNA form, the CDR3 reads TGTGCCAGTTATAGCGGAGGCTCCTACAATGAGCAGTTCTTC. This translates into CASYSGGSYNEQFF. V gene TRBV6-5 combines with J gene TRBJ2-1, with D possibly TRBD2 on 6 matching bases. The V gene lost 9 bases and the J gene lost 0 bases, with 12 bases spanning the gap. Per the germline V gene, CDR1 is MNHEY and CDR2 is SVGAGI. The CDR3 sequence is 14 residues long.

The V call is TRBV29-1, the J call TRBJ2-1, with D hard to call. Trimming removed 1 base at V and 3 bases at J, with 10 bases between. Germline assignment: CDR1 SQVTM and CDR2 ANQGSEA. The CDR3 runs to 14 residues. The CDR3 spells CSVEAGGDYNEQFF. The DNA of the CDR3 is TGCAGCGTTGAAGCGGGTGGGGACTACAATGAGCAGTTCTTC.

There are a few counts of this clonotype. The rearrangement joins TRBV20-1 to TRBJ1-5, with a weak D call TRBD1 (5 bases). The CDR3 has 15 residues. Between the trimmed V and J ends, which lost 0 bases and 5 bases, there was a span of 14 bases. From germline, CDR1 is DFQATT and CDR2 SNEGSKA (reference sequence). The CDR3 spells CSARDPQGVYQPQHF. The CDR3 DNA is TGCAGTGCTAGAGATCCCCAAGGGGTTTATCAGCCCCAGCATTTT.

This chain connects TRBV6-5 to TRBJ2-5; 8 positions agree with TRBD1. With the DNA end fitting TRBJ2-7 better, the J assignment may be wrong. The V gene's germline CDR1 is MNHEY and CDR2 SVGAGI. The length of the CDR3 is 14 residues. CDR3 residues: CASSRTGSKDEQYF. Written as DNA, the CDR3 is TGTGCCAGCAGTAGGACAGGGAGCAAGGACGAGCAGTACTTC.

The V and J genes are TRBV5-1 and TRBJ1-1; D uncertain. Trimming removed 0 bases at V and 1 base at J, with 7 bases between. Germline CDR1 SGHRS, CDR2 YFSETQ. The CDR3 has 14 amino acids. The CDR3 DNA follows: TGCGCCAGCAGCTTGGTGTCCGCGAACACTGAAGCTTTCTTT. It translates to CASSLVSANTEAFF.

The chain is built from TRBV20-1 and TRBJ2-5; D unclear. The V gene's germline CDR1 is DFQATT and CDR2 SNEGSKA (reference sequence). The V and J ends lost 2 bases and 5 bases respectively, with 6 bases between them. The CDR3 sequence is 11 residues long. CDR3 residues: CSARIRETQYF. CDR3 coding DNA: TGCAGTGCTAGAATACGGGAGACCCAGTACTTC.

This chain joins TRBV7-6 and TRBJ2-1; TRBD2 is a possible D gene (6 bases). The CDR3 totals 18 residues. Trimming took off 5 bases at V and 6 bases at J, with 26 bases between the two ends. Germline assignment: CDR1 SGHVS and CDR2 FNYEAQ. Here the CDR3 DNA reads TGTGCCAGCAGCCCCTCGTTTGGAGGGTTTTCAGCTCCCAATGAGCAGTTCTTC. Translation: CASSPSFGGFSAPNEQFF.

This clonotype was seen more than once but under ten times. This CDR3 reads CASSQASAQETQYF. CDR3 sequence (DNA): TGTGCCAGCAGCCAAGCCTCTGCCCAAGAGACCCAGTACTTC. V usage is TRBV3-1 and J usage is TRBJ2-5; D is undetermined. Trimming removed 1 base from V and 1 base from J, with 7 bases in between. CDR1 LGHDT and CDR2 YNNKEL come from the germline V gene (reference sequence). CDR3 length: 14 amino acids.

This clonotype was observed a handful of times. CDR3 bases: TGTGCCAGCAGCTTCGAGCGGGACCCCCACAATGAGCAGTTCTTC. Protein product: CASSFERDPHNEQFF. The chain recombines TRBV7-9 with TRBJ2-1; TRBD2 matches 7 bases. Germline values: CDR1 SEHNR, CDR2 FQNEAQ (reference sequence). There are 15 residues in the CDR3. V lost 3 bases to trimming and J lost 5 bases; unmatched junction nucleotides: 7.